These T cell receptor beta chains were read from a single sample in a study of control samples from healthy donors and cancer patients. Clones were sequenced by immunoSEQ multiplex PCR, and TCRdb holds only the in-frame ones, with some missing. The data show 150,000 to 200,000 clones, with approximately 92% seen just once and 1.2% to 1.5% held by the top ten. The sample was blood. The receptor source for this set is a man aged 30-40 years in good health. CDR3s include the opening cysteine and the closing phenylalanine or tryptophan. Each record gives: V gene, D gene, J gene, clone size, CDR3 DNA, CDR3 protein. D genes are given only for firm matches. Rows give clone size only sometimes, using once, few, many, or a class for an expanded clone.

V: TRBV4-2; D: .; J: TRBJ1-4; size: .; DNA: TGTGCCAGCACCCCACAGGGCGATAATGAAAAACTGTTTTTT; CDR3: CASTPQGDNEKLFF
V: TRBV20-1; D: .; J: TRBJ1-5; size: many; DNA: TGCAGTGCTAGTCGGCAGAACAATCAGCCCCAGCATTTT; CDR3: CSASRQNNQPQHF
V: TRBV6-6; D: .; J: TRBJ2-7; size: .; DNA: TGTGCCAGCAGTTACTCGTCTAGCGACTACGAGCAGTACTTC; CDR3: CASSYSSSDYEQYF
V: TRBV5-4; D: TRBD1; J: TRBJ2-1; size: .; DNA: TGTGCCAGCAGCTTGGCGACAGGGATTAACAATGAGCAGTTCTTC; CDR3: CASSLATGINNEQFF
V: TRBV7-2; D: .; J: TRBJ2-4; size: .; DNA: TGTGCCAGCAGCCCAGCATCATGGATTCAGTACTTC; CDR3: CASSPASWIQYF
V: TRBV5-1; D: .; J: TRBJ2-3; size: .; DNA: TGCGCCAGCAGCATTAGTGAGCCAGATACGCAGTATTTT; CDR3: CASSISEPDTQYF
V: TRBV5-1; D: TRBD1; J: TRBJ2-5; size: once; DNA: TGCGCCAGCAGCCTGGCGGTTACAGGGGGCGAAGAGACCCAGTACTTC; CDR3: CASSLAVTGGEETQYF
V: TRBV5-6; D: .; J: TRBJ2-5; size: .; DNA: TGTGCCAGCAGCTTGCGGTGGGTCGGGAGCCAAGAGACCCAGTACTTC; CDR3: CASSLRWVGSQETQYF
V: TRBV27; D: TRBD1; J: TRBJ1-2; size: .; DNA: TGTGCCAGCAGTCTCACAGGGGATGGCTACACCTTC; CDR3: CASSLTGDGYTF
V: TRBV9; D: TRBD2; J: TRBJ2-5; size: .; DNA: TGTGCCAGCAGCGTAGCGGGGGGGCAAGAGACCCAGTACTTC; CDR3: CASSVAGGQETQYF
V: TRBV5-4; D: .; J: TRBJ1-2; size: once; DNA: TGTGCCAGCACCGATGAACTAACCATTCACTATGGCTACACCTTC; CDR3: CASTDELTIHYGYTF
V: TRBV19; D: .; J: TRBJ2-1; size: .; DNA: TGTGCCAGTAGTATCATCCAGGGTAGCGGATTGTACAATGAGCAGTTCTTC; CDR3: CASSIIQGSGLYNEQFF
V: TRBV6-5; D: TRBD2; J: TRBJ2-7; size: .; DNA: TGTGCCAGCAGTTACTCGGGACTAGCGGGAGGTAGCGAGCAGTACTTC; CDR3: CASSYSGLAGGSEQYF
V: TRBV28; D: .; J: TRBJ2-7; size: few; DNA: TGTGCCAGCAGTTCCCGACTAGTGGGGATCGACGAGCAGTACTTC; CDR3: CASSSRLVGIDEQYF
V: TRBV6-2/TRBV6-3; D: .; J: TRBJ1-1; size: once; DNA: TGTGCCAGCAGCGTACTAAGGGGATCGCACACTGAAGCTTTCTTT; CDR3: CASSVLRGSHTEAFF
V: TRBV7-2; D: .; J: TRBJ2-3; size: .; DNA: TGTGCCAGCAGCTTAGTTATGGCCGCAGATACGCAGTATTTT; CDR3: CASSLVMAADTQYF
V: TRBV27; D: TRBD2; J: TRBJ2-1; size: .; DNA: TGTGCCAGCAATTATAGGCTAGCGGGAGGGGGACGGGTGTTCGATGAGCAGTTCTTC; CDR3: CASNYRLAGGGRVFDEQFF
V: TRBV19; D: .; J: TRBJ1-2; size: .; DNA: TGTGCCAGTACCGCCAGAGGACGGGAGAACTATGGCTACACCTTC; CDR3: CASTARGRENYGYTF
V: TRBV4-3; D: .; J: TRBJ1-5; size: .; DNA: TGCGCCAGCAGCCAAGATAGGTTTTCGAGCAATCAGCCCCAGCATTTT; CDR3: CASSQDRFSSNQPQHF
V: TRBV9; D: TRBD2; J: TRBJ2-1; size: .; DNA: TGTGCCAGCAGCGTAGCTGAGCGGGGGGGCTACAATGAGCAGTTCTTC; CDR3: CASSVAERGGYNEQFF
V: TRBV11-2; D: .; J: TRBJ1-3; size: .; DNA: TGTGCCAGCAGCACGACAGGTACCCTGACTGGAAACACCATATATTTT; CDR3: CASSTTGTLTGNTIYF
V: TRBV7-2; D: TRBD2; J: TRBJ2-5; size: .; DNA: TGTGCCAGCAGCGTTCGACTAGCGGGGGGGGCCCAGTACTTC; CDR3: CASSVRLAGGAQYF
V: TRBV5-1; D: .; J: TRBJ2-7; size: .; DNA: TGCGCCAGCAGCTTGATCGCAGGGACTCAACACGAGCAGTACTTC; CDR3: CASSLIAGTQHEQYF
V: TRBV10-3; D: .; J: TRBJ2-7; size: .; DNA: TGTGCCATCAGTGGTAGGACGTCCTACGAGCAGTACTTC; CDR3: CAISGRTSYEQYF
V: TRBV28; D: TRBD1; J: TRBJ1-4; size: .; DNA: TGTGCCAGCAGTCAGACAGGGGAGGAAAAACTGTTTTTT; CDR3: CASSQTGEEKLFF
V: TRBV27; D: TRBD1; J: TRBJ1-2; size: .; DNA: TGTGCCAGCAGTTTATCCGGGACAGGGCTCGGCTACACCTTC; CDR3: CASSLSGTGLGYTF
V: TRBV5-1; D: .; J: TRBJ1-1; size: .; DNA: TGCGCCAGCTTAGACACCATGAACACTGAAGCTTTCTTT; CDR3: CASLDTMNTEAFF
V: TRBV5-1; D: TRBD2; J: TRBJ2-3; size: .; DNA: TGCGCCAGCAGCCCTGCCGGGAGGGGGAGAGATACGCAGTATTTT; CDR3: CASSPAGRGRDTQYF
V: TRBV11-3; D: .; J: TRBJ2-1; size: .; DNA: TGTGCCAGCAGCCGCTCAGCCAATGAGCAGTTCTTC; CDR3: CASSRSANEQFF
V: TRBV29-1; D: .; J: TRBJ1-1; size: .; DNA: TGCAGCGTACTTAAACAGGGCCGGAACACTGAAGCTTTCTTT; CDR3: CSVLKQGRNTEAFF
V: TRBV9; D: .; J: TRBJ2-2; size: once; DNA: TGTGCCAGCAGAAACACCGGGGAGCTGTTTTTT; CDR3: CASRNTGELFF
V: TRBV30; D: .; J: TRBJ2-4; size: .; DNA: TGTGCCTGGAGTAAGGTTCGTGCCAAAAACATTCAGTACTTC; CDR3: CAWSKVRAKNIQYF
V: TRBV27; D: TRBD1; J: TRBJ1-2; size: .; DNA: TGTGCCAGCAGTAGATTCCCCCCGACAGGGCGAGGCTACACCTTC; CDR3: CASSRFPPTGRGYTF
V: TRBV19; D: .; J: TRBJ1-1; size: .; DNA: TGTGCCAGTAGTAAACAGGGTCTAAACACTGAAGCTTTCTTT; CDR3: CASSKQGLNTEAFF
V: TRBV28; D: .; J: TRBJ1-1; size: .; DNA: TGTGCCAGCAGTTTATATAGGACCACTGAAGCTTTCTTT; CDR3: CASSLYRTTEAFF
V: TRBV2; D: .; J: TRBJ1-5; size: .; DNA: TGTGCCAGCAGTGCCCTGGAGGGCACAAGCAATCAGCCCCAGCATTTT; CDR3: CASSALEGTSNQPQHF
V: TRBV3-1/TRBV3-2; D: TRBD1; J: TRBJ1-5; size: .; DNA: TGTGCCAGCAGCCAAACAGGGGGAAGCAATCAGCCCCAGCATTTT; CDR3: CASSQTGGSNQPQHF
V: TRBV10-3; D: TRBD1; J: TRBJ1-4; size: .; DNA: TGTGCCACCAGAGACAGGGGAGAACTGTTTTTT; CDR3: CATRDRGELFF
V: TRBV27; D: .; J: TRBJ1-1; size: .; DNA: TGTGCCAGCAGTCCCCCAATCAGGGGCGAGAACACTGAAGCTTTCTTT; CDR3: CASSPPIRGENTEAFF
V: TRBV3-1/TRBV3-2; D: TRBD1; J: TRBJ2-1; size: once; DNA: TGTGCCAGCAGCCCTATCCCCGGGACAGGGAAGGATGAGCAGTTCTTC; CDR3: CASSPIPGTGKDEQFF
V: TRBV28; D: .; J: TRBJ2-3; size: .; DNA: TGTGCCAGCAGTCCCAGGGGGGGGACAGATACGCAGTATTTT; CDR3: CASSPRGGTDTQYF
V: TRBV27; D: TRBD1; J: TRBJ1-6; size: few; DNA: TGTGCCAGCAGTATAGCCGGGACAGGGTGGTCACCCCTCCACTTT; CDR3: CASSIAGTGWSPLHF
V: TRBV2; D: .; J: TRBJ2-7; size: .; DNA: TGTGCCAGCACCATTCAGCTCCGGAAGACCTACGAGCAGTACTTC; CDR3: CASTIQLRKTYEQYF
V: TRBV2; D: TRBD1; J: TRBJ2-7; size: .; DNA: TGTGCCAGCAGCGGGACAGGGGCCGGGTACGAGCAGTACTTC; CDR3: CASSGTGAGYEQYF
V: TRBV19; D: .; J: TRBJ2-7; size: .; DNA: TGTGCCAGTAGCACAGGGATCCCCCCCTACGAGCAGTACTTC; CDR3: CASSTGIPPYEQYF
V: TRBV27; D: .; J: TRBJ1-1; size: .; DNA: TGTGCCAGCAACCGGGGCACTGAAGCTTTCTTT; CDR3: CASNRGTEAFF
V: TRBV27; D: .; J: TRBJ2-7; size: .; DNA: TGTGCCAGCAGTTTAAGGCAGTACTACGAGCAGTACTTC; CDR3: CASSLRQYYEQYF
V: TRBV7-2; D: .; J: TRBJ2-2; size: .; DNA: TGTGCCAGCAGCATCCCGATCGACAAACCGTTCACCGGGGAGCTGTTTTTT; CDR3: CASSIPIDKPFTGELFF
V: TRBV2; D: .; J: TRBJ1-6; size: once; DNA: TGTGCCAGTCATAAGGGGTCCTATAATTCACCCCTCCACTTT; CDR3: CASHKGSYNSPLHF
V: TRBV30; D: .; J: TRBJ2-1; size: .; DNA: TGTGCCTGGAGCCCCTCGTATGAGCAGTTCTTC; CDR3: CAWSPSYEQFF
V: TRBV24-1; D: TRBD1; J: TRBJ2-1; size: .; DNA: TGTGCCACCAGTGGAGCCCCGGGACAGGGTCTGGGTTACAATGAGCAGTTCTTC; CDR3: CATSGAPGQGLGYNEQFF
V: TRBV6-4; D: .; J: TRBJ2-3; size: .; DNA: TGTGCCAGCAGTGACTCGAGATGGTCAGATACGCAGTATTTT; CDR3: CASSDSRWSDTQYF
V: TRBV6-6; D: .; J: TRBJ1-5; size: .; DNA: TGTGCCAGCGCGGCGGCATACCCCAATCAGCCCCAGCATTTT; CDR3: CASAAAYPNQPQHF
V: TRBV11-2; D: .; J: TRBJ1-1; size: once; DNA: TGTGCCAGCAGCTTAGGCTACGGCCTGAACACTGAAGCTTTCTTT; CDR3: CASSLGYGLNTEAFF
V: TRBV13; D: .; J: TRBJ2-2; size: .; DNA: TGTGCCAGCAGCCCACAAAACACCGGGGAGCTGTTTTTT; CDR3: CASSPQNTGELFF
V: TRBV19; D: .; J: TRBJ2-3; size: .; DNA: TGTGCCAGTAGCCCGAACAGGCGCAGCACAGATACGCAGTATTTT; CDR3: CASSPNRRSTDTQYF
V: TRBV4-1; D: .; J: TRBJ2-7; size: .; DNA: TGCGCCAGCAGCCAAGTTCATCCAACCTCCTACGAGCAGTACTTC; CDR3: CASSQVHPTSYEQYF
V: TRBV30; D: .; J: TRBJ1-3; size: .; DNA: TGTGCCTGGAGTGTAGCCGTTGGAAACACCATATATTTT; CDR3: CAWSVAVGNTIYF